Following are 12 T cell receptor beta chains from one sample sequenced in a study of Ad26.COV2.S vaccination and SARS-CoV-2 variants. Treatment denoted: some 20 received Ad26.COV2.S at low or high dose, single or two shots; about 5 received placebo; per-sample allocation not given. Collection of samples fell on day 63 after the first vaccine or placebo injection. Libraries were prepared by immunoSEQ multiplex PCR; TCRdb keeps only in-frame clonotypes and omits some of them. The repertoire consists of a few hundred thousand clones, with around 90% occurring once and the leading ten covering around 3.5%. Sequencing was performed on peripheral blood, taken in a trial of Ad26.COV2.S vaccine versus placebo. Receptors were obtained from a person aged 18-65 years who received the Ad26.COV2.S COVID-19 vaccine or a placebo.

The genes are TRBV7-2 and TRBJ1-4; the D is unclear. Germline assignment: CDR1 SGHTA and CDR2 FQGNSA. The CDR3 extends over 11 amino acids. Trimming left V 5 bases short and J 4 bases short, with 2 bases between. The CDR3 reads CASSVNEKLFF. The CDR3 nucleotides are TGTGCCAGCAGCGTTAATGAAAAACTGTTTTTT.

CDR3 sequence (DNA): TGTGCCAGCAGTGAGACGGGAGCCTACGAGCAGTACTTC. Protein product: CASSETGAYEQYF. The chain recombines TRBV6-2 or TRBV6-3 with TRBJ2-7; a weak D match, TRBD2 (6 bases). The V gene lost 5 bases and the J gene lost 2 bases, with 10 bases spanning the gap. CDR3 length: 13 residues. The germline V gene encodes CDR1 MNHEY and CDR2 SVGEGT.

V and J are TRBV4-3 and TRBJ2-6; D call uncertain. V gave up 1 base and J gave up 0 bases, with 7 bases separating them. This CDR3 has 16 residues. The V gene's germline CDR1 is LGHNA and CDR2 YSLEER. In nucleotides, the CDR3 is TGCGCCAGCAGCCAAGCTTGGTCCTCTGGGGCCAACGTCCTGACTTTC. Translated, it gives CASSQAWSSGANVLTF.

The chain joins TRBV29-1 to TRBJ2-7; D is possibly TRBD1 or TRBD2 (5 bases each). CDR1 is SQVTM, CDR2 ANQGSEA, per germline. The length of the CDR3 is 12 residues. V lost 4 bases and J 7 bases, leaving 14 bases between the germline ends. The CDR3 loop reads CSVGDGNGEQYF. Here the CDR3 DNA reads TGCAGCGTTGGGGACGGAAACGGAGAGCAGTACTTC.

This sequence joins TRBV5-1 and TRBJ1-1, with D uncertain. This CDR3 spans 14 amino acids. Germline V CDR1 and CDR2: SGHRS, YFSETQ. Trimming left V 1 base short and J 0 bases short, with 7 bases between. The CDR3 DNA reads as TGCGCCAGCAGCTTGTTCGAGGTGAACACTGAAGCTTTCTTT. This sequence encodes CASSLFEVNTEAFF.

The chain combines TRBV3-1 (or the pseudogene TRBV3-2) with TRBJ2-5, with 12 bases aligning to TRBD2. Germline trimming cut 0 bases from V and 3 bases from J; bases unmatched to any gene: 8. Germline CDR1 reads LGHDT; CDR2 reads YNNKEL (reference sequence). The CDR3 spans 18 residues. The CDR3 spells CASSQDPPSGGAEETQYF. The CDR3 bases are TGTGCCAGCAGCCAAGATCCACCTAGCGGGGGGGCCGAAGAGACCCAGTACTTC.

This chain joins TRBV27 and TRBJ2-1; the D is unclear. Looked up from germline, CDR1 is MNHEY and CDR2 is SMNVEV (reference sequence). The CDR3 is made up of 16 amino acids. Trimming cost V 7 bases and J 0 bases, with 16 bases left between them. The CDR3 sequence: CASIPISKSSYNEQFF. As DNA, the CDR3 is TGTGCCAGCATCCCAATATCGAAAAGCTCCTACAATGAGCAGTTCTTC.

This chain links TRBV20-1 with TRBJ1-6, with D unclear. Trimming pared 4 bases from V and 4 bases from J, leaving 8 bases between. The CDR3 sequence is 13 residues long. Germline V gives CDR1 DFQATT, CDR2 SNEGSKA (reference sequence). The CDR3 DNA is TGCAGTGCTAATGAAATTTATAATTCACCCCTCCACTTT. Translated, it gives CSANEIYNSPLHF.

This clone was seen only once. In DNA, the CDR3 is TGTGCCAGTACTCCTCGGCCCGTTCGCCGGTCTAGACATAATTCACCCCTCCACTTT. Protein sequence: CASTPRPVRRSRHNSPLHF. This chain links TRBV19 with TRBJ1-6, with D uncertain. The CDR3 spans 19 residues. Germline V gives CDR1 LNHDA, CDR2 SQIVND (reference sequence). Trimming removed 7 bases at V and 5 bases at J, with 27 bases between.

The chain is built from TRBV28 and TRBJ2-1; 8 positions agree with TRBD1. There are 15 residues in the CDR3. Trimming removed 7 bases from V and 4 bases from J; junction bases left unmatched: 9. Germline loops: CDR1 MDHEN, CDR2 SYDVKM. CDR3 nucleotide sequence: TGTGCCAGCACCCAGGACAGGGATGGTTACAATGAGCAGTTCTTC. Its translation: CASTQDRDGYNEQFF.

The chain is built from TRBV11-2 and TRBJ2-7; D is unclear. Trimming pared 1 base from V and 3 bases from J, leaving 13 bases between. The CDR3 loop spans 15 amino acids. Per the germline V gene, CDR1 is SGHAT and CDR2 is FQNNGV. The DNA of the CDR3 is TGTGCCAGCAGCTTAGCCCCCGGACCGCACTACGAGCAGTACTTC. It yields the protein CASSLAPGPHYEQYF.

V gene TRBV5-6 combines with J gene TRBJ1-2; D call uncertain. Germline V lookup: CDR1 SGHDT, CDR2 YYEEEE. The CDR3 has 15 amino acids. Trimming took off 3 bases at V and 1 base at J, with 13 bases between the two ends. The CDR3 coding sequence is TGTGCCAGCAGCTCACCTAAGGAGGGTAACTATGGCTACACCTTC. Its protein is CASSSPKEGNYGYTF.